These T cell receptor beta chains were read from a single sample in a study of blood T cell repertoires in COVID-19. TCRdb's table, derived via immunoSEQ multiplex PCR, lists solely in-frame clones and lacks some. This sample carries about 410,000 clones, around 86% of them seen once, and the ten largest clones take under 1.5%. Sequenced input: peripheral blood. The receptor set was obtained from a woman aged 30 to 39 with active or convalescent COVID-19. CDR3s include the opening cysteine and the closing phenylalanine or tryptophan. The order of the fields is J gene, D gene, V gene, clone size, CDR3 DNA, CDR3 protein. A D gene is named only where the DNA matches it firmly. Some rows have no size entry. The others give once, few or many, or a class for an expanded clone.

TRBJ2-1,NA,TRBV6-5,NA,TGTGCCAGCAGTTGGGGCAGGGCGACCTACAATGAGCAGTTCTTC,CASSWGRATYNEQFF
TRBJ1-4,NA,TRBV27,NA,TGTGCCAGCAGTTTTTTGGGGGCATCTAATGAAAAACTGTTTTTT,CASSFLGASNEKLFF
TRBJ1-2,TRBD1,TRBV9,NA,TGTGCCAGCAGCGCGACAGGGGGCGCGGGTGGCTACACCTTC,CASSATGGAGGYTF
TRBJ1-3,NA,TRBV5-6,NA,TGTGCCAGCAGCCCCCGCCAGGGAGGTAGAAACACCATATATTTT,CASSPRQGGRNTIYF
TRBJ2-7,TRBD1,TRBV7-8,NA,TGTGCCAGCAGCGGGGGTCCGGACAGGACCTACGAGCAGTACTTC,CASSGGPDRTYEQYF
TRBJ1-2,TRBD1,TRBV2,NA,TGTGCCAGCAGCCCAGGGCAGGGGGCCAACTATGGCTACACCTTC,CASSPGQGANYGYTF
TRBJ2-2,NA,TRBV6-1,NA,TGTGCCAGCAGTGAAGCCGGGTTTGGCGTGAACACCGGGGAGCTGTTTTTT,CASSEAGFGVNTGELFF
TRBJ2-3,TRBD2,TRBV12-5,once,TGTGCTAGTGGTTTGGTACTAGCGGGGGGGCCGACAGATACGCAGTATTTT,CASGLVLAGGPTDTQYF
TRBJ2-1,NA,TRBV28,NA,TGTGCCAGCAGGAAACAGGGGCGGGGTGAGCAGTTCTTC,CASRKQGRGEQFF
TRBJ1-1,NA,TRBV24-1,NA,TGTGCCACCAGACTCGGGAGCACTGAAGCTTTCTTT,CATRLGSTEAFF
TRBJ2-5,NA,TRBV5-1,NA,TGCGCCAGCAGTCGGGACAACGACCAAGAGACCCAGTACTTC,CASSRDNDQETQYF
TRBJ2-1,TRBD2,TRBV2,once,TGTGCCAGCAGAGACCTCGCGGGAGGAGGAAATGAGCAGTTCTTC,CASRDLAGGGNEQFF
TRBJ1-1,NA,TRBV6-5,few,TGTGCCAGCAGTACCACCGGTACTGAAGCTTTCTTT,CASSTTGTEAFF
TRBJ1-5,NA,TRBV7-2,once,TGTGCCAGCAGCTTGGTAGTTCAGGATCAGCCCCAGCATTTT,CASSLVVQDQPQHF
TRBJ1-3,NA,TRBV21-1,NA,TGTGCCAGCAGGCGAGCCTTCCGGGACACTGGAAACACCATATATTTT,CASRRAFRDTGNTIYF
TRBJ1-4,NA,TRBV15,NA,TGTGCCACCAGCAGAGATACGGGGGAATGGGCTGAAAAACTGTTTTTT,CATSRDTGEWAEKLFF
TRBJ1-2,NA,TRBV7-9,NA,TGTGCCAGCAGCCTAGAAGGGGGTAACTATGGCTACACCTTC,CASSLEGGNYGYTF
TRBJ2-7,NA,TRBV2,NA,TGTGCCAGCATACTTGAGTCCAACTCTTACGAGCAGTACTTC,CASILESNSYEQYF
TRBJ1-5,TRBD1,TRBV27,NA,TGTGCCAGCAGTGACGAAGGGGACAGGGTATTTGGGCGCAATCAGCCCCAGCATTTT,CASSDEGDRVFGRNQPQHF
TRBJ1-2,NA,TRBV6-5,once,TGTGCCAGCAGTTCCAAGTGGACAATACTTAACTATGGCTACACCTTC,CASSSKWTILNYGYTF
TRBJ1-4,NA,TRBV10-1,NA,TGCGCCAGCAGTGAGTCGATCTCTACAGGCGAAAAACTGTTTTTT,CASSESISTGEKLFF
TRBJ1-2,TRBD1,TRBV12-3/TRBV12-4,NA,TGTGCCAGCAGTCCAAGGACAGGGTCTGGCTACACCTTC,CASSPRTGSGYTF
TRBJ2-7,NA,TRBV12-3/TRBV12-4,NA,TGTGCCAGCAGTAGAGATTACGAGCAGTACTTC,CASSRDYEQYF
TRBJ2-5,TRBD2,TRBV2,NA,TGTGCCAGCAGGGGCACCGCTAGCGGGCCCCAAGAGACCCAGTACTTC,CASRGTASGPQETQYF
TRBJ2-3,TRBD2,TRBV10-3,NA,TGTGCCATCAGTGCGCCGGCCGGGACTAGCGTAATCGATACGCAGTATTTT,CAISAPAGTSVIDTQYF
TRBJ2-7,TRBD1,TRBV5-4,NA,TGTGCCAGCAGCTCGGGTGGGCAGGGGGCCTACGAGCAGTACTTC,CASSSGGQGAYEQYF
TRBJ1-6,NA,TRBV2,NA,TGTGCCAGCAGTGAATTTCCGGCAGGGAATGGAGAATATGGCAATTCACCCCTCCACTTT,CASSEFPAGNGEYGNSPLHF
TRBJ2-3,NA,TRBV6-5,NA,TGTGCCAGCAGTTACGGCAGGGGCAGGGCAGATACGCAGTATTTT,CASSYGRGRADTQYF
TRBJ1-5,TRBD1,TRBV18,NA,TGTGCCAGCTCACAAACAGGGGATAGCAATCAGCCCCAGCATTTT,CASSQTGDSNQPQHF
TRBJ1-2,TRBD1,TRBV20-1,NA,TGCAGTGCTAGTCGGACAGGGGTTGACGGCTACACCTTC,CSASRTGVDGYTF
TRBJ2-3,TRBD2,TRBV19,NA,TGTGCTCCAAATGGCGGGAGGGCCCGCGATACGCAGTATTTT,CAPNGGRARDTQYF
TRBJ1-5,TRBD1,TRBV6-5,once,TGTGGCTCTAAACAGGCAGGGGGGCCCCAGCATTTT,CGSKQAGGPQHF
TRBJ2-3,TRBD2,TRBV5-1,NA,TGCGCCAGCAGCCTTCTAGCGGGAGGGGGCACAGATACGCAGTATTTT,CASSLLAGGGTDTQYF
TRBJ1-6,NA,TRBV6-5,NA,TGTGCCAGCAGTTACCCGAGAGGGCAAGGGAATTCACCCCTCCACTTT,CASSYPRGQGNSPLHF
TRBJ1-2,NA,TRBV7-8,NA,TGTGCCAGCAGCGCCGGACCGGGACAAGTGACCTATGGCTACACCTTC,CASSAGPGQVTYGYTF
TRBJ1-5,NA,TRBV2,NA,TGTGCCAGCAGCCTGGGAGGGATCAGCAATCAGCCCCAGCATTTT,CASSLGGISNQPQHF
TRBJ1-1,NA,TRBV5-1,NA,TGCGCCAGCAGCTCCGACGGGGGAACTGAAGCTTTCTTT,CASSSDGGTEAFF
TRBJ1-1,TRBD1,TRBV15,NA,TGTGCCACCAGCTCCCGGACAGGGATCGGTACTGAAGCTTTCTTT,CATSSRTGIGTEAFF
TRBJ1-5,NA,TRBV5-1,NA,TGCGCCAGCAGCTTGGACAGGAATCAGCCCCAGCATTTT,CASSLDRNQPQHF
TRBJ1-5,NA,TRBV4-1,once,TGCGCCAGCAGCCAAGTTCGGGGGAGCAATCAGCCCCAGCATTTT,CASSQVRGSNQPQHF
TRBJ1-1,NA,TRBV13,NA,TGTGCCAGCAACGTCGATCCGGGGAAAGGTACCCTTTACGGCACTGAAGCTTTCTTT,CASNVDPGKGTLYGTEAFF
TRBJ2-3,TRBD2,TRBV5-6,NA,TGTGCCAGCAGCTTGGTTACTAGCGGGCGGAGAGATACGCAGTATTTT,CASSLVTSGRRDTQYF
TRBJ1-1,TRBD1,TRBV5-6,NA,TGTGCCAGCAGCTTGGGATTCTCAGGGGGCCAGAACACTGAAGCTTTCTTT,CASSLGFSGGQNTEAFF
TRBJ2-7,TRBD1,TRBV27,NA,TGTGCCAGCAGTTGGGGGACAGGCGGCAACGAGCAGTACTTC,CASSWGTGGNEQYF
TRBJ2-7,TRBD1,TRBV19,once,TGTGCCAGTAGTATAGGTGCAGGGGGCGCTTACGAGCAGTACTTC,CASSIGAGGAYEQYF
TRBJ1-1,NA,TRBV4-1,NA,TGCGCCAGCAGCCAAGTATGGGGGAGGATGAACACTGAAGCTTTCTTT,CASSQVWGRMNTEAFF